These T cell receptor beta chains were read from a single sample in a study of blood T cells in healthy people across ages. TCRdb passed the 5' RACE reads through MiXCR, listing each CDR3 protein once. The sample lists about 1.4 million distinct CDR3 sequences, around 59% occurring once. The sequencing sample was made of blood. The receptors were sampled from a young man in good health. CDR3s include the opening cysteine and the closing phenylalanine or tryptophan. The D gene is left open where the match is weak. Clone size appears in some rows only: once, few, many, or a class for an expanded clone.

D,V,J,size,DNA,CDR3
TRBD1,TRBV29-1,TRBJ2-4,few,TGCAGCGTTGAAGAGTATCGGACAGGGGGTTACATTCAGTACTTC,CSVEEYRTGGYIQYF
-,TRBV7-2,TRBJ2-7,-,TGTGCCAGCAGCGTAGGTTGGGAGAGTTACGAGCAGTACTTC,CASSVGWESYEQYF
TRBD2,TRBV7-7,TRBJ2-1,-,TGTGCCAGCAGCTTAGCGGTCCGAGCGGGAGACTCCGATGAGCAGTTCTTC,CASSLAVRAGDSDEQFF
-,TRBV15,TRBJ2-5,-,TGTGCCACCAGCATTTTTCCGGGAGTGGAAGAGACCCAGTACTTC,CATSIFPGVEETQYF
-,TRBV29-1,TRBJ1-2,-,TGCAGCGTCCGGGGTCTTCTGGACGGTAGATACCTAAACTATGGCTACACCTTC,CSVRGLLDGRYLNYGYTF
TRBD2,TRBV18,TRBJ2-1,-,TGTGCCAGCTCACCCCCGGGAGGTAGCGGGAGGTTTGATGAGCAGTTCTTC,CASSPPGGSGRFDEQFF
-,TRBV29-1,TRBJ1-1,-,TGCAGCGGTGCAGGGGACACTGAAGCTTTCTTT,CSGAGDTEAFF
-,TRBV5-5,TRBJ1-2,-,TGTGCCAGCAGCTTGAAGCCGGGTAGCTATGGCTACACCTTC,CASSLKPGSYGYTF
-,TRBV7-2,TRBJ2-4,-,TGTGCCAGCAGCTTAGAACTCGCGGTAGCCAAAAACATTCAGTACTTC,CASSLELAVAKNIQYF
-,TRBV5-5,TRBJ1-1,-,TGTGCCAGCAGCTCCCGGGAGGGTACGACGAACACTGAAGCTTTCTTT,CASSSREGTTNTEAFF
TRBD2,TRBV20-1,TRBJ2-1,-,TGCAGTGCTTTGACTAGCGGGGTTGATAATGAGCAGTTCTTC,CSALTSGVDNEQFF
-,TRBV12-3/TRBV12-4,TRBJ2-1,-,TGTGCCAGCGGATACGGGACACCAAACAATGAGCAGTTCTTC,CASGYGTPNNEQFF
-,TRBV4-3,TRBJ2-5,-,TGCGCCAGCAGCCAAGAGCCAGAATTTAGGGATGAGCAGTACTTC,CASSQEPEFRDEQYF
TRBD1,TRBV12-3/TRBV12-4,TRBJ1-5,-,TGTGCCAGCAGTGTAGGGACAGGGGTTCAGCCCCAGCATTTT,CASSVGTGVQPQHF
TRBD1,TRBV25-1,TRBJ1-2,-,TGTGCCAGCATATCCGGGACAGGAACGGACCTCACTAACTATGGCTACACCTTC,CASISGTGTDLTNYGYTF
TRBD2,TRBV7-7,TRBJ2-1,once,TGTGCCAGCAGCCAGCGGGACGACTTGAATGAGCAGTTCTTC,CASSQRDDLNEQFF
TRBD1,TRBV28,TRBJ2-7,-,TGTGCCAGCACTCCATCGGGCAGGGGGCCTCCTTCCTACGAGCAGTACTTC,CASTPSGRGPPSYEQYF
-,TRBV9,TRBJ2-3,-,TGTGCCAGCAGCGTTACCATGGGACCGGTGTTCGATACGCAGTATTTT,CASSVTMGPVFDTQYF
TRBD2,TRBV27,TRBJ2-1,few,TGTGCCGCGGGGGGTCGGTTCTTC,CAAGGRFF
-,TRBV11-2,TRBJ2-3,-,TGTGCCAGCAGCTTAAGCGGTCTCGGACGAGAGACAGATACGCAGTATTTT,CASSLSGLGRETDTQYF
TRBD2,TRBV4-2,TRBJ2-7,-,TGTGCCAGCAGCCAAGATGCGGGGGGGCACTACGAGCAGTACTTC,CASSQDAGGHYEQYF